The entry below describes one T cell receptor beta chain. These data belong to a study of blood T cell repertoires in COVID-19. Overall study: Researchers got acute and convalescent COVID-19 samples from the United States, Italy and Spain. T cells, B-cell-depleted T cells, or PBMCs provided the cDNA or gDNA that served as material.

The CDR3 covers 14 residues. The J segment lost 0 bases and the V segment lost 5 bases, leaving 4 bases of the junction unmatched. CDR1 and CDR2 (germline): ENHRY, SYGVKD. In the study's own analysis: The assay estimated nucleated cells by amplifying reference gene primers. Method: immunoSEQ multiplex PCR; TCRdb's copy keeps in-frame clones and lacks some. That table is the source of V, J and clone size, and D and trimming were worked out from the DNA. The sample records about 150,000 clones, about 86% being singletons. The chain uses TRBV10-3 and TRBJ2-7; 7 bases agree with TRBD1. Material for sequencing was peripheral blood. The clonotype originates from a man aged 45-65 years with active or convalescent COVID-19. The CDR3 DNA is TGTGCCATCAGTCCCGGGGACAGCTCCTACGAGCAGTACTTC. It is translated as CAISPGDSSYEQYF.